This passage covers 9 T cell receptor beta chains from one sample sequenced in a study of cytomegalovirus exposure and HLA in healthy donors. Sequencing used immunoSEQ multiplex PCR; TCRdb keeps in-frame clones, though not all of them. The profile shows roughly 130,000 clones, about nine tenths of them singletons. Sequencing used PBMCs. The receptor source for this set is a man aged 25 to 40 in good health and CMV-seronegative.

The rearrangement joins TRBV18 to TRBJ1-1; no clear D gene. The CDR3 sequence is 12 residues long. V was cut by 6 bases and J by 2 bases, with 7 bases left in between. The germline V gene encodes CDR1 KGHSH and CDR2 LQKENI. For the CDR3, the DNA is TGTGCCAGCTCGGTTAGTAACACTGAAGCTTTCTTT. It translates to CASSVSNTEAFF. The whole variable domain, filled in from reference TRBV18 and TRBJ1-1, reads NAGVMQNPRHLVRRRGQEARLRCSPMKGHSHVYWYRQLPEEGLKFMVYLQKENIIDESGMPKERFSAEFPKEGPSILRIQQVVRGDSAAYFCASSVSNTEAFFGQGTRLTVV.

The rearrangement links TRBV19 to TRBJ2-1; D unresolved. Germline CDR1 and CDR2: LNHDA and SQIVND (reference sequence). Trimming took 2 bases from V and 9 from J, leaving 17 bases between them. The CDR3 covers 15 residues. The DNA of the CDR3 is TGTGCCAGTAGTATATTCTCGAAAGCGCTCGGTGAGCAGTTCTTC. Translated: CASSIFSKALGEQFF.

This clone was observed once. The rearrangement joins TRBV7-9 to TRBJ2-7; 9 bases match TRBD2. The CDR3 contains 15 residues. V dropped 1 base and J dropped 5; count of bases not matched to a gene: 6. The germline CDR1 and CDR2 sequences are SEHNR and FQNEAQ (reference sequence). The CDR3 DNA is TGTGCCAGCAGCTTAGTGGCGGGAGGGCCGGACGAGCAGTACTTC. Encoded protein: CASSLVAGGPDEQYF.

CDR3 nucleotide sequence: TGCAGCGTTGAGCAGGATTCCTACGAGCAGTACTTC. Translation: CSVEQDSYEQYF. J is TRBJ2-7 and V is TRBV29-1, with no clear D. The CDR3 covers 12 residues. The germline V gene has CDR1 SQVTM and CDR2 ANQGSEA. V lost 3 bases and J lost 1, with 7 bases in between.

This clone was counted once. The chain combines TRBV7-6 with TRBJ1-3; D gene ambiguous. CDR1 is SGHVS, CDR2 FNYEAQ, per germline. V lost 5 bases and J 8 bases, leaving 13 bases between the germline ends. The CDR3 has 13 amino acids. CDR3 sequence reads: CASSPGGRDTIYF. Written as DNA, the CDR3 is TGTGCCAGCAGCCCCGGCGGGCGAGACACCATATATTTT.

Written as DNA, the CDR3 is TGTGCCAGCAGAAACGGCGGAAGTGAGCAGTTCTTC. It translates to CASRNGGSEQFF. The chain uses TRBV6-5 and TRBJ2-1, with unresolved D. CDR3 size: 12 residues. The V end was cut by 6 bases, the J end by 9 bases, with 12 bases between. In germline, CDR1 is MNHEY, CDR2 SVGAGI.

The chain is built from TRBV7-2 and TRBJ1-5; D remains unclear. Trimming took 3 bases from V and 2 from J, leaving 20 bases between them. Germline assignment: CDR1 SGHTA and CDR2 FQGNSA. The CDR3 is 18 residues long. The CDR3 DNA sequence: TGTGCCAGCAGCTTGGAGGATCGGACTTTCTCTGGCAATCAGCCCCAGCATTTT. Translation gives CASSLEDRTFSGNQPQHF.

This clone was seen once. The rearrangement joins TRBV5-6 to TRBJ2-1; D is perhaps TRBD2 (6 bases). The CDR3 contains 16 residues. Germline values: CDR1 SGHDT, CDR2 YYEEEE. V was cut by 3 bases and J by 4 bases, with 17 bases left in between. CDR3 residues: CASSSDSGVTYNEQFF. In DNA form, the CDR3 reads TGTGCCAGCAGCTCCGATAGCGGAGTAACGTACAATGAGCAGTTCTTC.

The count of this clone is one. The CDR3 reads CASSVTDSPWETQYF. The CDR3 region has the DNA TGTGCCAGCAGCGTGACGGACAGTCCCTGGGAGACCCAGTACTTC. The J gene is TRBJ2-5, the V gene TRBV7-3; possible D gene TRBD1, 6 bases. The CDR3 length is 15 residues. V shed 5 bases and J shed 5 bases, with 18 bases lying between them. The germline CDR1 and CDR2 sequences are SGHTA and FQGTGA.